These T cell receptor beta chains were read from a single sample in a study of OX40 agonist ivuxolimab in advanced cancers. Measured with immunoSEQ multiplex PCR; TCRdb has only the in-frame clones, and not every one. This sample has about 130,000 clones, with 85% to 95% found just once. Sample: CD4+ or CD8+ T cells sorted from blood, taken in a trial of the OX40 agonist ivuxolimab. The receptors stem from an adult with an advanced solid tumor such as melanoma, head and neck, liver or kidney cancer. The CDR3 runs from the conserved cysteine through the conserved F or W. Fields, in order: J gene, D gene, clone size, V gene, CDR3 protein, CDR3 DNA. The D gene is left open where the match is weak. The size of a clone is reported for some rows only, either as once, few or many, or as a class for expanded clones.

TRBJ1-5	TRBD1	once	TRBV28	CASSPPDRDNQPQHF	TGTGCCAGCAGTCCACCCGACAGGGACAATCAGCCCCAGCATTTT
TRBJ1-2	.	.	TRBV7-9	CASSLVSGAEGYTF	TGTGCCAGCAGCTTAGTTTCGGGGGCGGAGGGCTACACCTTC
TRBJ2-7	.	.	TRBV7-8	CASSVPEYEQYF	TGTGCCAGCAGTGTACCCGAGTACGAGCAGTACTTC
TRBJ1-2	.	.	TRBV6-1	CASSYDYGYTF	TGTGCCAGCAGTTACGACTATGGCTACACCTTC
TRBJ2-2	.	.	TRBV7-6	CASSHTGGANTGELFF	TGTGCCAGCAGCCATACAGGGGGGGCGAACACCGGGGAGCTGTTTTTT
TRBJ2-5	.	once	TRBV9	CASSVGGRRAPLGETQYF	TGTGCCAGCAGCGTAGGCGGACGACGGGCCCCACTTGGAGAGACCCAGTACTTC
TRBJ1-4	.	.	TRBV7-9	CASSARDKGGNEKLFF	TGTGCCAGCAGCGCCCGGGACAAGGGGGGGAATGAAAAACTGTTTTTT
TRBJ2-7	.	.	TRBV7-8	CASSSFDRPYEQYF	TGTGCCAGCAGCTCCTTTGACAGACCTTACGAGCAGTACTTC
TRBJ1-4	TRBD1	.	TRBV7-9	CASSLYRGQTNEKLFF	TGTGCCAGCAGCTTATACAGGGGGCAAACTAATGAAAAACTGTTTTTT
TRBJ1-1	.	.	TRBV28	CASSLQPMNTEAFF	TGTGCCAGCAGTCTACAGCCCATGAACACTGAAGCTTTCTTT
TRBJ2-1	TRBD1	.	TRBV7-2	CASSPWGQGYFF	TGTGCCAGCAGCCCGTGGGGACAGGGCTACTTCTTC
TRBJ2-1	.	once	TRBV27	CASSLYPHYNEQFF	TGTGCCAGCAGTTTGTACCCACACTACAATGAGCAGTTCTTC
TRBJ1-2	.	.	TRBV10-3	CASNRAANYGYTF	TGTGCCAGCAACAGGGCGGCTAACTATGGCTACACCTTC
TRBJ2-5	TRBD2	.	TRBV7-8	CASSPHPYLLAGGAQYF	TGTGCCAGCAGCCCCCACCCTTATTTGCTAGCGGGAGGGGCCCAGTACTTC
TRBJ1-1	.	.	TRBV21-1	CASSKGENTEAFF	TGTGCCAGCAGCAAAGGGGAGAACACTGAAGCTTTCTTT
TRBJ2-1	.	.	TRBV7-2	CASSHNDEQFF	TGTGCCAGCAGCCACAACGATGAGCAGTTCTTC
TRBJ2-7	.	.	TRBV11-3	CASSYTGAYEQYF	TGTGCCAGCAGCTACACTGGGGCCTACGAGCAGTACTTC
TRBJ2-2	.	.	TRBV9	CASSPLLGVGRELFF	TGTGCCAGCAGCCCCCTCCTGGGGGTCGGGAGGGAGCTGTTTTTT
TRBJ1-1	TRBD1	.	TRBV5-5	CASSLGQGRITEAFF	TGTGCCAGCAGCCTGGGACAGGGACGGATCACTGAAGCTTTCTTT
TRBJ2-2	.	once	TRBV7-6	CASSWGTAGTGELFF	TGTGCCAGCAGCTGGGGGACGGCGGGGACCGGGGAGCTGTTTTTT
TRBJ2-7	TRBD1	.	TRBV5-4	CASSLDPGQGYEQYF	TGTGCCAGCAGCTTGGATCCGGGACAGGGGTACGAGCAGTACTTC
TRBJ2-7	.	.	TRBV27	CASGPRVGAYEQYF	TGTGCCAGCGGACCCAGGGTAGGCGCCTACGAGCAGTACTTC
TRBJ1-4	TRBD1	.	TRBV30	CAWIRQGSTEKLFF	TGTGCCTGGATTAGACAGGGATCAACCGAAAAACTGTTTTTT
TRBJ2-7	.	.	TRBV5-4	CASSLVVSGSYEQYF	TGTGCCAGCAGCTTGGTGGTTAGCGGCTCCTACGAGCAGTACTTC